This entry features one TCR beta chain sequence. The protocol was immunoSEQ multiplex PCR, while the TCRdb copy is restricted to in-frame clones and leaves out a portion. Here the sample spans around 55,000 clones, approximately 86% being singletons. This sample is drawn from a study of OX40 agonist ivuxolimab in advanced cancers. Germline V gives CDR1 LNHDA, CDR2 SQIVND (reference sequence). The CDR3 has 18 residues. The V and J ends lost 1 base and 0 bases, in that order; junction bases with no gene match: 6. This sample comprised CD4+ or CD8+ T cells sorted from blood, obtained in a trial of the OX40 agonist ivuxolimab. This sequence originates from an adult with an advanced solid tumor such as melanoma, head and neck, liver or kidney cancer. The J gene is TRBJ1-5, the V gene TRBV19; TRBD1 agrees at 10 bases. The CDR3 DNA sequence: TGTGCCAGTAGTATAGCGTGGGGGACAGGGGTTAGCAATCAGCCCCAGCATTTT. This gives the protein CASSIAWGTGVSNQPQHF.